This T cell receptor beta chain was identified during a study of cytomegalovirus exposure and HLA in healthy donors (dated by TCRdb to the late 2010s). Context from the whole study: According to a later analysis, the approximately 120 validation repertoires were produced on the same platform as the approximately 610 repertoires of the first cohort. The study aimed to test whether cataloging public T cell receptors could reveal signatures of past pathogen exposure. Along with the approximately 670-subject first cohort, a separate validation cohort of over a hundred different subjects was used. To predict cytomegalovirus infection status, the study combined high-throughput TCR immunosequencing, statistical association of individual TCRs with disease status, and machine learning. General conclusions and limits of the study: A later analysis found that TCRs clustered in the first cohort also tended to co-occur in the approximately 120 validation repertoires, with more than 90% of cluster scores above 0. The validation cohort had no HLA typing available for a later analysis, so co-occurrence within that cohort was assessed over all 120 or so repertoires. According to the authors, the approach could potentially be generalized to other disease states and immunological phenotypes. Across donors, most TCR sequences were observed very rarely, whereas some public TCRs were present in many individuals. The classifier was reported to diagnose cytomegalovirus status with high specificity and sensitivity in both the original and validation cohorts. Three of the identified cytomegalovirus-associated TCR beta chains were confirmed in vitro to be specific for cytomegalovirus antigens. In the study, approximately 160 TCR beta chains were listed as associated with cytomegalovirus.

At the junction V is shortened by 7 bases and J by 2 bases, with 17 bases in between. According to the germline V gene, CDR1 reads MNHEY and CDR2 reads SVGAGI. The CDR3 has 15 amino acids, counting the end cysteine and phenylalanine. Only CDR3 DNA remains: 45 bases, in frame from the first base. The library relied on the immunoSEQ multiplex PCR assay. As for the authors' bioinformatics: To diagnose cytomegalovirus status from the catalog of TCR beta chain sequences, a statistical classification framework was built. Imported from immuneACCESS, the table was reduced by TCRdb to in-frame sequences with V and J called. These copies leave out some clones; in studies compared against another copy, an unresolved V gene accounts for under half, and the cause of the remainder is not known. The V and J calls and clone size were taken over from that table, and D and trimming were inferred from the DNA. The sample has some 230,000 clones on record, 80% to 95% of them singletons. Clones ranked in the top ten supply approximately 0.99% of the sample.

Donors formed part of the validation cohort, which comprised about 120 subjects and was distinct from the first cohort of fewer than 750 subjects. About this clone itself: Its cognate antigen has yet to be identified. No base qualities exist here, and no much larger clone lies one base off it.

The sequence came from a woman aged 18 to 35 in good health and CMV-seronegative. Sample: PBMCs. The chain joins TRBV6-5 to TRBJ1-2; TRBD1 is perhaps the D gene, given 5 matching bases. Here the CDR3 is given as CASTRGRGGNYGYTF. The DNA sequence follows: TGTGCCAGCACCCGAGGGAGGGGCGGCAACTATGGCTACACCTTC.